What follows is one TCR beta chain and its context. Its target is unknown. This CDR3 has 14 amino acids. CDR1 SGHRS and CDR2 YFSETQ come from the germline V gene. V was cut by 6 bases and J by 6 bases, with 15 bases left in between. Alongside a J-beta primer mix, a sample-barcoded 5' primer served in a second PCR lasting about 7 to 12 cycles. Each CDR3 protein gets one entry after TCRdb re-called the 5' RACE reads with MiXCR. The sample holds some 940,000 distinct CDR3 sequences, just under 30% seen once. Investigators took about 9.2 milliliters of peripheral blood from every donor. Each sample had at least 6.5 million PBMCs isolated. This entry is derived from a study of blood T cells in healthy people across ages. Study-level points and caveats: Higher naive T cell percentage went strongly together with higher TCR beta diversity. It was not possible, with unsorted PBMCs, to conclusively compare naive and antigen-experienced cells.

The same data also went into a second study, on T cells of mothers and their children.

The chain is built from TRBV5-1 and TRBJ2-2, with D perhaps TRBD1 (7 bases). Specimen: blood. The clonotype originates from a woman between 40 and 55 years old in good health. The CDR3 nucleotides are TGCGCCAGCACCCCGGAGGGGGCTTCCGGGGAGCTGTTTTTT. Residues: CASTPEGASGELFF.